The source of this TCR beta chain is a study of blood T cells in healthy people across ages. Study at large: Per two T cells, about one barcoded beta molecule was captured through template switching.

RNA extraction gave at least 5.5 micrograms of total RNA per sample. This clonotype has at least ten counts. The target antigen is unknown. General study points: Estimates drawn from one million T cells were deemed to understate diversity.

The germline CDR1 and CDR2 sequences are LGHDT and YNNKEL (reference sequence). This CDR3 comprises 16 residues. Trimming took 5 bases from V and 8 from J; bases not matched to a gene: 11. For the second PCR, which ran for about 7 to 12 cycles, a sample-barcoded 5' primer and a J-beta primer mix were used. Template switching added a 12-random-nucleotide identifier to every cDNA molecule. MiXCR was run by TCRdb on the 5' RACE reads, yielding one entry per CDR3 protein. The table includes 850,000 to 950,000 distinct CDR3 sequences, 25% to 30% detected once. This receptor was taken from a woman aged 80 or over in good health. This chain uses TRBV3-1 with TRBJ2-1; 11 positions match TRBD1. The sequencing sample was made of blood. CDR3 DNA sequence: TGTGCCAGCAGCTCGCGGACAGGGGGCGCCGGCGATGAGCAGTTCTTC. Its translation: CASSSRTGGAGDEQFF.